This T cell receptor (beta chain) was recorded in a study of T cell responses to AZD1222 COVID-19 vaccine. This CDR3 spans 17 amino acids. V shed 4 bases and J 7 bases; nucleotides not matched to a gene: 10. The germline CDR1 and CDR2 sequences are LGHNA and YSLEER. The data were produced by immunoSEQ multiplex PCR, yet TCRdb's version contains in-frame clones alone and is incomplete. Seen here are some 80,000 clones, 90% observed once, and the top ten hold 2.5% to 4%. General study points: Reportedly, nearly half the spike-specific TCRs target unmutated variant regions. Most donors were white British and more were female, and clonal diversity was possibly underestimated.

The count of this clone is one. Its target is not known. This sequence was found in an adult who received the AZD1222 COVID-19 vaccine. The chain is built from TRBV4-3 and TRBJ1-6, with TRBD1 matching over 10 bases. This specimen consisted of peripheral blood, obtained 28 days after the second AZD1222 dose. The CDR3 loop is CASSLNLPGQGNSPLHF. Written as DNA, the CDR3 is TGCGCCAGCAGCCTGAACCTTCCGGGACAGGGGAATTCACCCCTCCACTTT.